The sequence of this TCR beta chain was determined in a study of OX40 agonist ivuxolimab in advanced cancers. Background on the study: Three patients had partial responses: one hepatocellular carcinoma, two cutaneous melanoma.

Libraries were prepared by immunoSEQ multiplex PCR; TCRdb keeps only in-frame clonotypes and omits some of them. In the table there are some 75,000 clones, approximately 83% of which are singletons. Broader study findings: The CD4+ and CD8+ T cells in the blood had expanded clonally by week 6 at 0.1 to 3.0 mg/kg.

To note about this clone: Its antigen is not known.

V was pared by 4 bases and J by 2 bases, with 19 bases between. This CDR3 comprises 16 residues. CDR1 is SGDLS, CDR2 YYNGEE, per germline. Sequencing used CD4+ or CD8+ T cells sorted from blood, obtained in a trial of the OX40 agonist ivuxolimab. The sequence derives from an adult with an advanced solid tumor such as melanoma, head and neck, liver or kidney cancer. The rearrangement links TRBV9 to TRBJ2-7; D is unresolved. The CDR3 protein is CASSPAQTLGAYEQYF. The CDR3 DNA reads TGTGCCAGCAGCCCAGCCCAGACCCTGGGTGCCTACGAGCAGTACTTC.